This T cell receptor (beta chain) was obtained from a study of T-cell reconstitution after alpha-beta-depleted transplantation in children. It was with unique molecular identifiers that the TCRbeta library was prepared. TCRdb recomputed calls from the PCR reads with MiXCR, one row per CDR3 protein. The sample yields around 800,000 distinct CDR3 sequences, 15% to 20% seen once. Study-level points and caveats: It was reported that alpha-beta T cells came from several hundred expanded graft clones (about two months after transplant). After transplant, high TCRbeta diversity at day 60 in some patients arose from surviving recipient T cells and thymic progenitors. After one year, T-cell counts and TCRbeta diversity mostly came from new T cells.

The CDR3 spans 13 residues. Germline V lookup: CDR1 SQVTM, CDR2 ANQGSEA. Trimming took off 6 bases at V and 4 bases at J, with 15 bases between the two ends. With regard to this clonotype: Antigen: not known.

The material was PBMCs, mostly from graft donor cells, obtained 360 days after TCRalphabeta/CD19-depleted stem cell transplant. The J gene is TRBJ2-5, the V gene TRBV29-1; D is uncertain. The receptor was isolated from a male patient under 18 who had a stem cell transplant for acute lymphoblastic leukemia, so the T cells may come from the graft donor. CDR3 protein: CSVCRWAGETQYF. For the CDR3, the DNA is TGCAGCGTCTGCCGCTGGGCCGGAGAGACCCAGTACTTC.